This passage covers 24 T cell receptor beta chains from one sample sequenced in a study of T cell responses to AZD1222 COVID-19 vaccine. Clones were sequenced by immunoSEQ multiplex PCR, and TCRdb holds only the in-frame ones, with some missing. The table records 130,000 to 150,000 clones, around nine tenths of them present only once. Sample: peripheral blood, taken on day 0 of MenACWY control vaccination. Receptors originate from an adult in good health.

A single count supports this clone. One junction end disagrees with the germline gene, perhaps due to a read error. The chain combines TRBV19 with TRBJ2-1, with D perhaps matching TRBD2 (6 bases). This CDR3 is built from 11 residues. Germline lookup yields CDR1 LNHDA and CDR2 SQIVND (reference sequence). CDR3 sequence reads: CASSFHREQLF. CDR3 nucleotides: TGTGCCAGTAGTTTTCACCGGGAGCAGCTCTTC.

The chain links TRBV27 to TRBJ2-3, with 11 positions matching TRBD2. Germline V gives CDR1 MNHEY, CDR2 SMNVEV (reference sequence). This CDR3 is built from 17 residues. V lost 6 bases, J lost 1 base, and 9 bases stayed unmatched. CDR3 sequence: CASSNLLAGEGTDTQYF. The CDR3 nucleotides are TGTGCCAGCAGCAATTTACTAGCGGGGGAGGGCACAGATACGCAGTATTTT.

The CDR3 protein is CASSDFMYGYTF. DNA for the CDR3: TGTGCCAGCAGCGACTTCATGTATGGCTACACCTTC. The J gene is TRBJ1-2, the V gene TRBV7-6; D remains ambiguous. The CDR3 spans 12 residues. V lost 5 bases to trimming and J lost 5 bases, with 9 bases between them. Germline assignment: CDR1 SGHVS and CDR2 FNYEAQ.

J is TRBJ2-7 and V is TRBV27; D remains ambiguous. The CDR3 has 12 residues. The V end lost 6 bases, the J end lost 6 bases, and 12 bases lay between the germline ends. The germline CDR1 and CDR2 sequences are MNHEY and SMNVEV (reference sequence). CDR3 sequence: CASSPLTGEQYF. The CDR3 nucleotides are TGTGCCAGCAGCCCCCTCACGGGCGAGCAGTACTTC.

The CDR3 protein is CASKGLTRNEQFF. CDR3 in DNA: TGTGCCAGTAAGGGGCTGACGAGGAATGAGCAGTTCTTC. This chain links TRBV19 with TRBJ2-1, with TRBD1 as a possible D gene (5 bases). Germline loops: CDR1 LNHDA, CDR2 SQIVND (reference sequence). The V and J ends lost 7 bases and 7 bases respectively, with 14 bases between them. The CDR3 is made up of 13 amino acids.

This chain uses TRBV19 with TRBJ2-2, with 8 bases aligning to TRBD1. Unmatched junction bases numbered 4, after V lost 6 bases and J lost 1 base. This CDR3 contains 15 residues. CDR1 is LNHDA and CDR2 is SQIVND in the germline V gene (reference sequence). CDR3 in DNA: TGTGCCAGTAGCAAGGACAGGGTGAACACCGGGGAGCTGTTTTTT. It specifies CASSKDRVNTGELFF.

The CDR3: CASDASNYGYTF. CDR3 DNA: TGTGCCAGCGACGCCAGCAACTATGGCTACACCTTC. The chain couples TRBV7-3 to TRBJ1-2; no definite D call. The germline V gene has CDR1 SGHTA and CDR2 FQGTGA. The CDR3 is 12 amino acids. Deletions cut 8 bases from V and 2 bases from J, with 9 bases between.

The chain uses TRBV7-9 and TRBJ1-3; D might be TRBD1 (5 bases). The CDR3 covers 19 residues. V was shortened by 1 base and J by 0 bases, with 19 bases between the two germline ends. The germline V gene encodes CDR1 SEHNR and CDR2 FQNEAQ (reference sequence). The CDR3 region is CASSLVPPSGTASGNTIYF. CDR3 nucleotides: TGTGCCAGCAGCTTAGTCCCTCCTTCCGGGACGGCCTCTGGAAACACCATATATTTT.

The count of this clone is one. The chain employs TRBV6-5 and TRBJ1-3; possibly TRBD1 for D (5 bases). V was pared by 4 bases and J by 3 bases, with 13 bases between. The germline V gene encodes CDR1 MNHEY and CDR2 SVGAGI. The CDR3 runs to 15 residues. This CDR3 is CASSSPGRSGNTIYF. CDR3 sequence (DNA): TGTGCCAGCAGTTCCCCGGGGCGGAGTGGAAACACCATATATTTT.

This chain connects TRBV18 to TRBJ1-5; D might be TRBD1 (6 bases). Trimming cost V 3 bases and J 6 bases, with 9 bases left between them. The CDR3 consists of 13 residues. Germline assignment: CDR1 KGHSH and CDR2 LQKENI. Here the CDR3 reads CASSPGGIQPQHF. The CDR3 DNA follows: TGTGCCAGCTCACCCGGGGGCATTCAGCCCCAGCATTTT.

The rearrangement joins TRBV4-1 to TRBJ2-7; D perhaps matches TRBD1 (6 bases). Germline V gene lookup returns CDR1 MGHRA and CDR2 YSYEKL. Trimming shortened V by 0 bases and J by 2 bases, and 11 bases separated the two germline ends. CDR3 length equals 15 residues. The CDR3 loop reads CASSQDVQGTYEQYF. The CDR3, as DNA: TGCGCCAGCAGCCAAGATGTACAGGGTACCTACGAGCAGTACTTC.

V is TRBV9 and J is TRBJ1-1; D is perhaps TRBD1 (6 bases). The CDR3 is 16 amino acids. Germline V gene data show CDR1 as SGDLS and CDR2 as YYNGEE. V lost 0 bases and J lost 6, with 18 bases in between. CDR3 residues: CASSVAVGGEFAEAFF. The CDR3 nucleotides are TGTGCCAGCAGCGTAGCTGTAGGGGGAGAGTTTGCTGAAGCTTTCTTT. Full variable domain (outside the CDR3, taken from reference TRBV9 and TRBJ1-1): DSGVTQTPKHLITATGQRVTLRCSPRSGDLSVYWYQQSLDQGLQFLIQYYNGEERAKGNILERFSAQQFPDLHSELNLSSLELGDSALYFCASSVAVGGEFAEAFFGQGTRLTVV.

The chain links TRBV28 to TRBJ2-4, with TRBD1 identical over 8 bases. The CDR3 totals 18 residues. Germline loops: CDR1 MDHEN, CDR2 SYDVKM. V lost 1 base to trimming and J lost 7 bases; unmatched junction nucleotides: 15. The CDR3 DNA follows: TGTGCCAGCAGTTTATCCCCCTCCCGGGACAGGATACGGAACATTCAGTACTTC. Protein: CASSLSPSRDRIRNIQYF.

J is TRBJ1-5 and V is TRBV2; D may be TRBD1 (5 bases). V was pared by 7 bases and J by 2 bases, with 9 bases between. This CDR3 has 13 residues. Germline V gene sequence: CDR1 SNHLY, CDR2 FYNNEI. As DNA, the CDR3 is TGTGCCAGCAATCGAGGGGGCAATCAGCCCCAGCATTTT. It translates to CASNRGGNQPQHF.

Here the CDR3 DNA reads TGTGCCAGTAGCCCCCATGAGGGGCTCTATGGCTACACCTTC. It translates to CASSPHEGLYGYTF. The chain employs TRBV19 and TRBJ1-2; the D gene is possibly TRBD1 (5 bases). V was clipped by 6 bases and J by 4 bases, with 15 bases between them. Germline lookup yields CDR1 LNHDA and CDR2 SQIVND (reference sequence). This CDR3 has 14 residues. The full variable domain, rest sourced from reference TRBV19 and TRBJ1-2, is DGGITQSPKYLFRKEGQNVTLSCEQNLNHDAMYWYRQDPGQGLRLIYYSQIVNDFQKGDIAEGYSVSREKKESFPLTVTSAQKNPTAFYLCASSPHEGLYGYTFGSGTRLTVV.

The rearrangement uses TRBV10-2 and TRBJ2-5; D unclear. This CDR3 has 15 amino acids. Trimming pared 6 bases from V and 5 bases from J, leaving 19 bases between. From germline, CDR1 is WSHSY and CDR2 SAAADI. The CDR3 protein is CASRYLRGAHETQYF. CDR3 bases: TGCGCCAGCAGGTACCTTCGCGGAGCCCACGAGACCCAGTACTTC.

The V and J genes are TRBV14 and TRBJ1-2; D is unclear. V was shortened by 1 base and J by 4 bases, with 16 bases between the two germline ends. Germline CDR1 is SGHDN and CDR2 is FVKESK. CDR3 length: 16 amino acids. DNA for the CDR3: TGTGCCAGCAGCCAAGGGGAACCCCCTTTTTTCTATGGCTACACCTTC. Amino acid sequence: CASSQGEPPFFYGYTF.

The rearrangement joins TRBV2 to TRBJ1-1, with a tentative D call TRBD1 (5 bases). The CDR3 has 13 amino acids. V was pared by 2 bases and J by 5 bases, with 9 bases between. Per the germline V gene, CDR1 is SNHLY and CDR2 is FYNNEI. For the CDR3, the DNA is TGTGCCAGCAGTGAATCGGGACGGACTGAAGCTTTCTTT. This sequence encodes CASSESGRTEAFF.

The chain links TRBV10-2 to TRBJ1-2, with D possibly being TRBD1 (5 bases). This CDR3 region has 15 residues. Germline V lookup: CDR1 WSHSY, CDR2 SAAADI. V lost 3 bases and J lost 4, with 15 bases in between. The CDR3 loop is CASSDRAPTGYGYTF. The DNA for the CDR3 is TGCGCCAGCAGTGACAGGGCCCCAACAGGCTATGGCTACACCTTC.

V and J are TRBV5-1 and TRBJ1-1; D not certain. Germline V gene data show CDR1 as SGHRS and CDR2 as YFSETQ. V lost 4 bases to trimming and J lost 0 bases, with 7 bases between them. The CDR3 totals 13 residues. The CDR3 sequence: CASSSQMNTEAFF. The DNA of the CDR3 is TGCGCCAGCAGCAGCCAGATGAACACTGAAGCTTTCTTT.

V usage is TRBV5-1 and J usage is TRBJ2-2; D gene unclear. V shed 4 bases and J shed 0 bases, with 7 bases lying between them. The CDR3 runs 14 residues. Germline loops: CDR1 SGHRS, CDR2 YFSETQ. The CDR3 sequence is CASSPGTNTGELFF. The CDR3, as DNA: TGCGCCAGCAGCCCTGGAACGAACACCGGGGAGCTGTTTTTT.

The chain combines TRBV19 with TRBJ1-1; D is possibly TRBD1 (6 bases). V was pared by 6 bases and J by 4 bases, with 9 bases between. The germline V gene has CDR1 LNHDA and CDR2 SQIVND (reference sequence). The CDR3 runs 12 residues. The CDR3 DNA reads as TGTGCCAGTAGCGAGGGGGGCACTGAAGCTTTCTTT. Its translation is CASSEGGTEAFF.

The CDR3 nucleotides are TGTGCCTGGAGTGTACAGGGAGGGTTTAAAAATTCACCCCTCCACTTT. Translation: CAWSVQGGFKNSPLHF. The J gene is TRBJ1-6, the V gene TRBV30, with D perhaps matching TRBD1 (6 bases). Germline V lookup: CDR1 GTSNPN, CDR2 SVGIG (reference sequence). Trimming removed 0 bases at V and 7 bases at J, with 16 bases between. The CDR3 has 16 amino acids.

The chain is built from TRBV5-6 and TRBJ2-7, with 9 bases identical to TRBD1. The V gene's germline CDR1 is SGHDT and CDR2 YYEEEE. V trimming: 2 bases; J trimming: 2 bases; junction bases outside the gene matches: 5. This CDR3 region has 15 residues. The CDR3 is CASSFSGQGPYEQYF. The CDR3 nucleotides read TGTGCCAGCAGCTTCTCGGGACAGGGCCCCTACGAGCAGTACTTC.